This TCR beta chain comes out of a study of T cell changes during pregnancy in multiple sclerosis. Measured with immunoSEQ multiplex PCR; TCRdb has only the in-frame clones, and not every one. The profile shows 85,000 to 100,000 clones, approximately 90% of them singletons. Trimming took 1 base from V and 8 from J, leaving 12 bases between them. Germline lookup yields CDR1 LGHNT and CDR2 FRNRAP. The CDR3 runs 13 residues. Sequences were derived from peripheral blood, sampled before pregnancy. The chain couples TRBV12-5 to TRBJ2-7; weak D call: TRBD2 (5 bases). The clonotype comes from a female donor with multiple sclerosis, enrolled in a pregnancy study. CDR3 DNA sequence: TGTGCTAGTGGTTTGGCCGTTCGAGGGCAGCAGTACTTC. Its protein product is CASGLAVRGQQYF.